The TCR beta chain described here comes from a study of T cells in Graves' hyperthyroidism and ophthalmopathy. Researchers amplified the TCR beta CDR3 regions from RNA transcripts. The HTBI primer set was used in a first-round RT-PCR of the TCR CDR3. A single record per CDR3 protein comes from TCRdb applying MiXCR to the multiplex PCR reads. The data show a few hundred thousand distinct CDR3 sequences, 15% to 19% seen once. Trimming left V 0 bases short and J 8 bases short, with 21 bases between. The CDR3 sequence is 17 residues long. CDR1 and CDR2 (germline): SGDLS, YYNGEE. The TCR originated in a woman aged 25 to 39 with Graves' hyperthyroidism. The chain recombines TRBV9 with TRBJ2-1; no clear D gene. The sequencing sample was made of blood. The CDR3 region is CASSVGPSISSGDEQFF. CDR3 DNA: TGTGCCAGCAGCGTAGGTCCTAGTATTTCGTCGGGCGATGAGCAGTTCTTC.